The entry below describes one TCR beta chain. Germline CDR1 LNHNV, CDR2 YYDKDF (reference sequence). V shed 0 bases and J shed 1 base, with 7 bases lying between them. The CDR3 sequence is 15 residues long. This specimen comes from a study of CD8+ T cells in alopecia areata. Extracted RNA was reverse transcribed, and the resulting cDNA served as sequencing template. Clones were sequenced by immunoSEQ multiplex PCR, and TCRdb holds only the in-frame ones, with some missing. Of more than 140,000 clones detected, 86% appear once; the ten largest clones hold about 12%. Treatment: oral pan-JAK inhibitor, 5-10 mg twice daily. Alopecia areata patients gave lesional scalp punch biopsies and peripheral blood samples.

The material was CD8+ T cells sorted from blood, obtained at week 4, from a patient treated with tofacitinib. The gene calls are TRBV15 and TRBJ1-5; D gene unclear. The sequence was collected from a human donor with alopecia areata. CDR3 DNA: TGTGCCACCAGCAGAGACCCTGGGAGCAATCAGCCCCAGCATTTT. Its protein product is CATSRDPGSNQPQHF.